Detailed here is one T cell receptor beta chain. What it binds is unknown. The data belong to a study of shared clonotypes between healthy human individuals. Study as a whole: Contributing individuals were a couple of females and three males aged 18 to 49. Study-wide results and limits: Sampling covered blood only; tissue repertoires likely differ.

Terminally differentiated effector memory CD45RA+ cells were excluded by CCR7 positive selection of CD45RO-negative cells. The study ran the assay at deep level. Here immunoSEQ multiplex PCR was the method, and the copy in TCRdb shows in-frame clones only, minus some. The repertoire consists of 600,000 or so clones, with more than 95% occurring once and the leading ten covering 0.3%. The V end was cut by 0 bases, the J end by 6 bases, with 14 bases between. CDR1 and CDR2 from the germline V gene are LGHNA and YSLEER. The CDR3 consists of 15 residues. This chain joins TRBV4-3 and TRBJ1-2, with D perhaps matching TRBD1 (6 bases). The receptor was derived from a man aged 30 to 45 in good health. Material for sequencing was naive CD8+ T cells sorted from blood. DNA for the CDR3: TGCGCCAGCAGCCAAGATCCGGGGGGCGGGAATGGCTACACCTTC. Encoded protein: CASSQDPGGGNGYTF.